The entry that follows covers one T cell receptor beta chain sequence. The antigen remains unidentified. PCR involved 60 Vbeta and 13 Jbeta primers. Only in-frame clones appear in the TCRdb table, and some are missing; sequencing was by immunoSEQ multiplex PCR. In the table there are about 160,000 clones, 70% to 90% of which are singletons. The V gene's germline CDR1 is SQVTM and CDR2 ANQGSEA. The CDR3 runs to 13 residues. J lost 3 bases, V lost 2 bases, and 4 bases had no gene match. The entry originates in a study of cytomegalovirus exposure and HLA in healthy donors. Background on the study: Genotyping of 430 or so donors showed that 65% to 90% belonged to the Caucasian-associated ancestry cluster. Study-level findings and limits: Indistinguishable V segments, including TRBV6-2 and TRBV6-3, were excluded. The investigators catalogued 164 TCR beta chains as cytomegalovirus-associated.

Source material: PBMCs. The source of this sequence is a woman in her late teens or twenties in good health and CMV-seronegative. The chain combines TRBV29-1 with TRBJ2-7, with 7 bases matching TRBD1. The CDR3 spells CSVEKGAGYEQYF. The CDR3 DNA reads TGCAGCGTTGAAAAGGGGGCGGGCTACGAGCAGTACTTC.